Each of the 32 T cell receptor beta chains below was sequenced from the same sample in a study of blood T cell repertoires in COVID-19. TCRdb's copy holds only in-frame clones and misses some; the assay was immunoSEQ multiplex PCR. This sample yields about 35,000 clones, of which roughly four fifths are seen a single time; over 3.5% belongs to the top ten. Sequenced input: peripheral blood. These TCRs come from a man aged 45-65 years with acute or convalescent COVID-19.

The gene calls are TRBV11-2 and TRBJ2-1, with 7 bases that match TRBD1. CDR1 and CDR2 from the germline V gene are SGHAT and FQNNGV. This CDR3 comprises 16 residues. V was pared by 5 bases and J by 0 bases, with 7 bases of the junction left unmatched. The CDR3 DNA sequence: TGTGCCAGCAGCACCCCACAGGGGTACTCCTACAATGAGCAGTTCTTC. The encoded protein is CASSTPQGYSYNEQFF.

V is TRBV28 and J is TRBJ1-4, with TRBD1 matching over 7 bases. CDR3 size: 15 residues. V dropped 8 bases and J dropped 3; count of bases not matched to a gene: 9. In germline, CDR1 is MDHEN, CDR2 SYDVKM. The DNA for the CDR3 is TGTGCCAGCCGTCGTCAGGGGGTGGCTAATGAAAAACTGTTTTTT. This translates into CASRRQGVANEKLFF.

The gene calls are TRBV30 and TRBJ1-5, with 8 bases fitting TRBD1. The CDR3 totals 13 residues. With 5 bases clipped from V and 1 base from J, the junction kept 1 base outside the gene matches. Germline V lookup: CDR1 GTSNPN, CDR2 SVGIG (reference sequence). The CDR3 nucleotides are TGTGCCTGGTCAGGGGGCAGCAATCAGCCCCAGCATTTT. It specifies CAWSGGSNQPQHF. Full variable domain (missing parts from reference TRBV30 and TRBJ1-5): SQTIHQWPATLVQPVGSPLSLECTVEGTSNPNLYWYRQAAGRGLQLLFYSVGIGQISSEVPQNLSASRPQDRQFILSSKKLLLSDSGFYLCAWSGGSNQPQHFGDGTRLSIL.

This clone was seen more than once but under ten times. The chain combines TRBV12-3 or TRBV12-4 with TRBJ1-1, with D uncertain. The ends were cut back, 3 bases at V and 1 base at J, with 6 bases in the middle. The CDR3 has 13 residues. This chain's CDR3 is CASSFPGNTEAFF. The CDR3, as DNA: TGTGCCAGCAGTTTCCCAGGGAACACTGAAGCTTTCTTT.

CDR3 in amino acids: CASSYSGPRGKLFF. The CDR3 coding sequence is TGTGCCAGCAGTTACTCAGGCCCTAGAGGAAAACTGTTTTTT. The rearrangement uses TRBV6-5 and TRBJ1-4; D is unclear. The CDR3 sequence is 14 residues long. CDR1 and CDR2 (germline): MNHEY, SVGAGI. The V and J ends lost 0 bases and 10 bases respectively, with 12 bases between them.

This clone appeared a few times. The chain couples TRBV11-2 to TRBJ2-7; 8 bases agree with TRBD1. The CDR3 spans 14 residues. V lost 5 bases and J lost 6; bases outside the gene matches: 9. Germline V CDR1 and CDR2: SGHAT, FQNNGV. The CDR3 DNA is TGTGCCAGCAGCCGACAGGGGTTAAGTGTCGAGCAGTACTTC. Encoded protein: CASSRQGLSVEQYF.

This clone was recorded only once. The V call is TRBV14, the J call TRBJ1-6; perhaps TRBD1 as D (5 bases). CDR1 and CDR2 from the germline V gene are SGHDN and FVKESK. V lost 4 bases to trimming and J lost 9 bases, with 19 bases between them. This CDR3 spans 16 amino acids. The CDR3 loop is CASSPGGALKISPLHF. The CDR3 bases are TGTGCCAGCAGCCCGGGAGGGGCGCTTAAAATTTCACCCCTCCACTTT.

This chain links TRBV24-1 with TRBJ2-2; the match to TRBD2 covers 9 bases. Germline V gene data show CDR1 as KGHDR and CDR2 as SFDVKD. The CDR3 runs to 15 residues. Trimming took 6 bases from V and 5 from J; bases not matched to a gene: 6. For the CDR3, the DNA is TGTGCCACCAGTCCTCGAGCGGGAGGAACCGGGGAGCTGTTTTTT. Protein sequence: CATSPRAGGTGELFF.

This chain connects TRBV12-3 or TRBV12-4 to TRBJ1-2, with D unclear. The CDR3 has 11 residues. V was pared by 6 bases and J by 2 bases, with 4 bases between. CDR3 nucleotides: TGTGCCAGCAGCCGGAACTATGGCTACACCTTC. This sequence encodes CASSRNYGYTF.

V usage is TRBV28 and J usage is TRBJ1-2, with TRBD1 matching over 9 bases. With 4 bases clipped from V and 12 bases from J, the junction kept 6 bases outside the gene matches. CDR1 and CDR2 (germline): MDHEN, SYDVKM. The CDR3 totals 12 residues. CDR3 sequence reads: CASSSSDRGDTF. The CDR3 DNA reads as TGTGCCAGCAGTTCCTCGGACAGGGGAGACACCTTC.

This clone has only one observation. This chain joins TRBV5-5 and TRBJ2-7; 7 nucleotides match TRBD1. Per the germline V gene, CDR1 is SGHKS and CDR2 is YYEKEE (reference sequence). CDR3 length: 12 residues. V shed 4 bases, J shed 4 bases, and the junction held 2 bases outside the gene matches. The CDR3 region is CASSRTGYEQYF. In DNA, the CDR3 is TGTGCCAGCAGCCGGACAGGTTACGAGCAGTACTTC. The variable domain in full, with the rest retrieved from reference TRBV5-5 and TRBJ2-7, is DAGVTQSPTHLIKTRGQQVTLRCSPISGHKSVSWYQQVLGQGPQFIFQYYEKEERGRGNFPDRFSARQFPNYSSELNVNALLLGDSALYLCASSRTGYEQYFGPGTRLTVT.

The CDR3 coding sequence is TGCGCCAGCAGCTCGGGACAGGGAGTCTCCTACGAGCAGTACTTC. Protein product: CASSSGQGVSYEQYF. The chain recombines TRBV5-1 with TRBJ2-7, with TRBD1 matching over 9 bases. There are 15 residues in the CDR3. CDR1 is SGHRS, CDR2 YFSETQ, per germline. Unmatched junction bases numbered 4, after V lost 3 bases and J lost 0 bases. The entire variable domain, with the rest obtained from reference TRBV5-1 and TRBJ2-7, is as follows: KAGVTQTPRYLIKTRGQQVTLSCSPISGHRSVSWYQQTPGQGLQFLFEYFSETQRNKGNFPGRFSGRQFSNSRSEMNVSTLELGDSALYLCASSSGQGVSYEQYFGPGTRLTVT.

V gene TRBV7-9 combines with J gene TRBJ2-2, with 7 bases fitting TRBD1. CDR3 length equals 16 residues. Germline V gene data show CDR1 as SEHNR and CDR2 as FQNEAQ (reference sequence). The J segment lost 3 bases and the V segment lost 4 bases, leaving 8 bases of the junction unmatched. CDR3 loop: CASSWAFQGDTGELFF. CDR3 bases: TGTGCCAGCAGCTGGGCTTTTCAGGGGGACACCGGGGAGCTGTTTTTT.

V and J are TRBV28 and TRBJ2-1, with unresolved D. The germline V gene has CDR1 MDHEN and CDR2 SYDVKM. Trimming pared 3 bases from V and 1 base from J, leaving 13 bases between. CDR3 length equals 16 residues. CDR3: CASSLGVRDSYNEQFF. In DNA form, the CDR3 reads TGTGCCAGCAGTTTGGGCGTTAGAGATTCCTACAATGAGCAGTTCTTC.

J is TRBJ2-2 and V is TRBV3-1 (or the pseudogene TRBV3-2), with 14 nucleotides matching TRBD2. Germline lookup yields CDR1 LGHDT and CDR2 YNNKEL (reference sequence). The CDR3 spans 16 residues. After removal of 3 bases from V and 3 bases from J, the junction contained 0 bases not matched to a gene. The CDR3 bases are TGTGCCAGCAGCCAGGGACTAGCGGGGGACACCGGGGAGCTGTTTTTT. Amino acids: CASSQGLAGDTGELFF.

This chain connects TRBV5-1 to TRBJ2-1, with D maybe TRBD1 (5 bases). V lost 0 bases to trimming and J lost 6 bases, with 7 bases between them. Looked up from germline, CDR1 is SGHRS and CDR2 is YFSETQ. CDR3 length: 13 residues. The DNA of the CDR3 is TGCGCCAGCAGCTTGGGACAGCTCAATGAGCAGTTCTTC. It encodes CASSLGQLNEQFF. The whole variable domain, filled in from reference TRBV5-1 and TRBJ2-1, reads KAGVTQTPRYLIKTRGQQVTLSCSPISGHRSVSWYQQTPGQGLQFLFEYFSETQRNKGNFPGRFSGRQFSNSRSEMNVSTLELGDSALYLCASSLGQLNEQFFGPGTRLTVL.

The J gene is TRBJ2-7, the V gene TRBV9; D is possibly TRBD2 (5 bases). CDR1 is SGDLS, CDR2 YYNGEE, per germline. V was cut by 4 bases and J by 1 base, with 12 bases left in between. The CDR3 covers 14 residues. The CDR3 nucleotides are TGTGCCAGCAGCCCCGGACGGACTTCCTACGAGCAGTACTTC. Protein product: CASSPGRTSYEQYF.

V is TRBV5-8 and J is TRBJ1-1; no firm D call. Germline V gene data show CDR1 as SGHTS and CDR2 as YDEGEE. CDR3 size: 15 residues. V lost 0 bases, J lost 0 bases, and 9 bases lay in between. CDR3 sequence: CASSLVRIMNTEAFF. The CDR3 DNA follows: TGTGCCAGCAGCTTGGTGCGGATTATGAACACTGAAGCTTTCTTT.

This clone came up a few times. The chain combines TRBV10-1 with TRBJ2-2, with 7 bases that match TRBD2. Germline V gene sequence: CDR1 WNHNN, CDR2 SYGVQD (reference sequence). This CDR3 region has 15 residues. The ends lost 5 bases at V and 8 bases at J; junction bases unmatched: 11. The DNA of the CDR3 is TGCGCCAGCAGTTTTCTAGCGGACCAATCTGGGGAGCTGTTTTTT. As protein: CASSFLADQSGELFF.

This clone came up once. V and J are TRBV5-1 and TRBJ1-2; TRBD1 aligns across 7 bases. The V segment lost 4 bases and the J segment 5 bases; nucleotides outside the gene matches: 11. The CDR3 is made up of 15 amino acids. CDR1 and CDR2 (germline): SGHRS, YFSETQ. DNA of the CDR3: TGCGCCAGCAGCCACGACGCGACAGGGCGATATGGCTACACCTTC. Encoded protein: CASSHDATGRYGYTF.

The CDR3 DNA sequence: TGTGCCAGCAGCCTAAGCGTCTTGGGGCCGGCAGCCTACAATGAGCAGTTCTTC. Its translation: CASSLSVLGPAAYNEQFF. The chain couples TRBV11-2 to TRBJ2-1; maybe TRBD1 (5 bases). The V gene's germline CDR1 is SGHAT and CDR2 FQNNGV. This CDR3 has 18 residues. Trimming removed 5 bases from V and 2 bases from J, with 22 bases in between.

The chain links TRBV7-2 to TRBJ2-7, with D possibly matching TRBD1 (5 bases). Germline values: CDR1 SGHTA, CDR2 FQGNSA. This CDR3 spans 14 amino acids. Trimming shortened V by 5 bases and J by 0 bases, and 11 bases separated the two germline ends. In nucleotides, the CDR3 is TGTGCCAGCAGCCCCTACAGGAGCTCCTACGAGCAGTACTTC. Translated: CASSPYRSSYEQYF.

The chain is built from TRBV7-9 and TRBJ1-3, with unresolved D. V lost 1 base and J 0 bases, leaving 10 bases between the germline ends. Germline CDR1 is SEHNR and CDR2 is FQNEAQ (reference sequence). The CDR3 totals 16 residues. CDR3 nucleotide sequence: TGTGCCAGCAGCTTAGGTCCCGGGAGCTCTGGAAACACCATATATTTT. This codes for CASSLGPGSSGNTIYF.

V usage is TRBV3-1 (or the pseudogene TRBV3-2) and J usage is TRBJ1-1, with D unclear. The CDR3 totals 14 residues. Trimming removed 3 bases from V and 1 base from J, with 9 bases in between. Germline lookup yields CDR1 LGHDT and CDR2 YNNKEL (reference sequence). The CDR3 is CASSQAAANTEAFF. The CDR3 DNA reads TGTGCCAGCAGCCAGGCGGCTGCGAACACTGAAGCTTTCTTT.

CDR3 nucleotide sequence: TGTGCCAGCAGCGCTAGCGGGTCACCCTACGAGCAGTACTTC. It is translated as CASSASGSPYEQYF. V gene TRBV7-8 combines with J gene TRBJ2-7, with TRBD2 matching 8 bases. Germline V gene data show CDR1 as SGHVS and CDR2 as FQNEAQ. The ends lost 5 bases at V and 2 bases at J; junction bases unmatched: 5. The CDR3 runs to 14 residues.

This chain uses TRBV6-5 with TRBJ2-3, with TRBD2 identical over 7 bases. Germline-derived CDR1 and CDR2 are MNHEY and SVGAGI. The CDR3 consists of 15 residues. V was clipped by 7 bases and J by 0 bases; unmatched bases: 7. Here the CDR3 reads CASKTSRTSTDTQYF. Here the CDR3 DNA reads TGTGCCAGCAAGACTAGCCGGACTAGCACAGATACGCAGTATTTT.

V usage is TRBV28 and J usage is TRBJ2-7, with 8 bases lining up with TRBD1. This CDR3 region has 14 residues. Germline CDR1 is MDHEN and CDR2 is SYDVKM. V dropped 6 bases and J dropped 5; count of bases not matched to a gene: 9. This CDR3 reads CASSPGGGRHEQYF. The CDR3 nucleotides are TGTGCCAGCAGCCCAGGGGGCGGCCGTCACGAGCAGTACTTC.

This chain uses TRBV19 with TRBJ1-3; D not certain. Germline V gene data show CDR1 as LNHDA and CDR2 as SQIVND (reference sequence). This CDR3 spans 15 amino acids. The V end lost 1 base, the J end lost 0 bases, and 7 bases lay between the germline ends. This CDR3 is CASSIVATSGNTIYF. In nucleotides, the CDR3 is TGTGCCAGTAGTATAGTGGCCACCTCTGGAAACACCATATATTTT.

The chain's CDR3 is CASSSSGQVGGRPQHF. The CDR3 bases are TGTGCCAGCAGCTCCTCAGGACAGGTCGGAGGTCGGCCCCAGCATTTT. The V and J genes are TRBV11-1 and TRBJ1-5, with 7 bases lining up with TRBD1. V was clipped by 4 bases and J by 9 bases; unmatched bases: 15. The germline CDR1 and CDR2 sequences are SGHAT and FQDESV (reference sequence). This CDR3 is built from 16 residues.

This chain links TRBV11-2 with TRBJ1-3, with 12 bases lining up with TRBD1. Germline loops: CDR1 SGHAT, CDR2 FQNNGV. The J segment lost 4 bases and the V segment lost 5 bases, leaving 3 bases of the junction unmatched. The CDR3 is 15 residues long. The CDR3 DNA sequence: TGTGCCAGCAGCCGGGACAGGGGGCAAGGAAACACCATATATTTT. This translates into CASSRDRGQGNTIYF.

V and J are TRBV19 and TRBJ1-1, with D tentatively TRBD1 (6 bases). Deletions cut 9 bases from V and 3 bases from J, with 17 bases between. Germline CDR1 LNHDA, CDR2 SQIVND (reference sequence). This CDR3 is built from 14 residues. The CDR3 loop is CASTPPQGHTEAFF. Here the CDR3 DNA reads TGTGCCAGCACACCCCCACAGGGCCACACTGAAGCTTTCTTT.

This chain connects TRBV28 to TRBJ2-7; 9 nucleotides match TRBD1. Germline assignment: CDR1 MDHEN and CDR2 SYDVKM. This CDR3 comprises 17 residues. The J segment lost 2 bases and the V segment lost 2 bases, leaving 10 bases of the junction unmatched. CDR3 amino acids: CASSLPGTGKGTYEQYF. For the CDR3, the DNA is TGTGCCAGCAGTTTACCCGGGACAGGGAAGGGAACCTACGAGCAGTACTTC. The complete variable domain, with remaining parts taken from reference TRBV28 and TRBJ2-7, reads DVKVTQSSRYLVKRTGEKVFLECVQDMDHENMFWYRQDPGLGLRLIYFSYDVKMKEKGDIPEGYSVSREKKERFSLILESASTNQTSMYLCASSLPGTGKGTYEQYFGPGTRLTVT.